These 29 T cell receptor beta chains share one sample of origin, sequenced in a study of beta chain features in type 1 diabetes. What was sequenced were expressed TCRB transcripts, since all of the isolated RNA had been reverse transcribed. Repertoires were generated with immunoSEQ multiplex PCR, while TCRdb's copy carries only in-frame clones and drops some. Here the sample spans under 450,000 clones, roughly 13% being singletons. What was sequenced was naive CD4+ T cells from blood. These receptors came from a man between 25 and 39 years old in good health.

This clone turned up a few times. This rearrangement joins TRBV5-1 to TRBJ2-3; D call uncertain. The CDR3 is 13 amino acids. V was shortened by 2 bases and J by 0 bases, with 4 bases between the two germline ends. The V gene's germline CDR1 is SGHRS and CDR2 YFSETQ. CDR3 bases: TGCGCCAGCAGCTTTTTTAGCACAGATACGCAGTATTTT. Its translation: CASSFFSTDTQYF.

This clone was seen a few times. The gene calls are TRBV10-3 and TRBJ2-3, with 8 bases that match TRBD2. The CDR3 totals 14 residues. Trimming cost V 5 bases and J 1 base; bases outside gene matches: 2. The germline V gene encodes CDR1 ENHRY and CDR2 SYGVKD. The CDR3 loop reads CAISSGGRTDTQYF. CDR3 coding DNA: TGTGCCATCAGTAGCGGGGGCCGCACAGATACGCAGTATTTT.

Points on this clone: Other nucleotide sequences in the sample specify the same CDR3. The chain carries TRBV29-1 and TRBJ2-5, with D possibly being TRBD2 (5 bases). Germline V gene data show CDR1 as SQVTM and CDR2 as ANQGSEA. The CDR3 has 12 amino acids. V was clipped by 4 bases and J by 1 base, with 7 bases between them. The CDR3 here is CSVGRGQETQYF. CDR3 DNA: TGCAGCGTTGGTCGGGGCCAAGAGACCCAGTACTTC.

The rearrangement links TRBV5-1 to TRBJ2-1; TRBD2 matches 9 bases. V gave up 2 bases and J gave up 7 bases; unmatched junction bases: 7. Germline lookup yields CDR1 SGHRS and CDR2 YFSETQ. The CDR3 contains 15 residues. The CDR3 reads CASSLGGLAKNEQFF. CDR3 nucleotides: TGCGCCAGCAGCTTAGGCGGACTAGCGAAAAATGAGCAGTTCTTC. Using reference TRBV5-1 and TRBJ2-1 for the parts outside the CDR3, the full variable domain is KAGVTQTPRYLIKTRGQQVTLSCSPISGHRSVSWYQQTPGQGLQFLFEYFSETQRNKGNFPGRFSGRQFSNSRSEMNVSTLELGDSALYLCASSLGGLAKNEQFFGPGTRLTVL.

The chain carries TRBV20-1 and TRBJ2-5, with D perhaps TRBD2 (5 bases). Germline V lookup: CDR1 DFQATT, CDR2 SNEGSKA (reference sequence). Trimming took 4 bases from V and 7 from J, leaving 10 bases between them. CDR3 length: 11 amino acids. Here the CDR3 DNA reads TGCAGTGCTAAACTCCGGGGGACCCAGTACTTC. It yields the protein CSAKLRGTQYF.

The chain recombines TRBV7-2 with TRBJ2-3; D is possibly TRBD2 (6 bases). This CDR3 spans 15 amino acids. Germline-derived CDR1 and CDR2 are SGHTA and FQGNSA. V dropped 3 bases and J dropped 2 bases, with 12 bases sitting between them. The CDR3 nucleotides are TGTGCCAGCAGCTTTGGCGGGACCCCCACAGATACGCAGTATTTT. It codes for CASSFGGTPTDTQYF.

This clone has more than one count but fewer than ten. This rearrangement joins TRBV9 to TRBJ2-6; TRBD1 might be the D (6 bases). V lost 0 bases and J lost 0, with 13 bases in between. From germline, CDR1 is SGDLS and CDR2 YYNGEE. The CDR3 runs 18 residues. The CDR3 DNA is TGTGCCAGCAGCGTAGGGTCAATGACAGGCTCTGGGGCCAACGTCCTGACTTTC. Its translation: CASSVGSMTGSGANVLTF. The whole variable domain, filled in from reference TRBV9 and TRBJ2-6, reads DSGVTQTPKHLITATGQRVTLRCSPRSGDLSVYWYQQSLDQGLQFLIQYYNGEERAKGNILERFSAQQFPDLHSELNLSSLELGDSALYFCASSVGSMTGSGANVLTFGAGSRLTVL.

CDR3 amino acids: CASSLRGTDTQYF. CDR3 sequence (DNA): TGTGCCAGCAGCTTGCGCGGCACAGATACGCAGTATTTT. This chain joins TRBV5-4 and TRBJ2-3; D is unclear. V lost 1 base to trimming and J lost 1 base, with 4 bases between them. Germline V gives CDR1 SGHNT, CDR2 YYREEE (reference sequence). The CDR3 contains 13 residues.

In this sample, this clone turned up a few times. J is TRBJ1-5 and V is TRBV30; 7 bases map to TRBD1. V lost 7 bases, J lost 0 bases, and 9 bases stayed unmatched. This CDR3 is built from 15 residues. Germline lookup yields CDR1 GTSNPN and CDR2 SVGIG (reference sequence). The CDR3 protein is CAYSKDRLSNQPQHF. The DNA of the CDR3 is TGTGCCTACTCGAAGGACAGGCTTAGCAATCAGCCCCAGCATTTT. Supplemented by reference TRBV30 and TRBJ1-5, the full variable domain reads SQTIHQWPATLVQPVGSPLSLECTVEGTSNPNLYWYRQAAGRGLQLLFYSVGIGQISSEVPQNLSASRPQDRQFILSSKKLLLSDSGFYLCAYSKDRLSNQPQHFGDGTRLSIL.

This chain links TRBV10-3 with TRBJ2-4, with a tentative D call TRBD2 (5 bases). V was trimmed by 7 bases and J by 0 bases, leaving 10 bases between them. The CDR3 length is 14 residues. Germline CDR1 ENHRY, CDR2 SYGVKD. In DNA form, the CDR3 reads TGTGCCATCATGGAGGATCTAGCCAAAAACATTCAGTACTTC. Its translation is CAIMEDLAKNIQYF.

The CDR3 nucleotides read TGTGCCAGCAGCCCCCTGACCGGCTACACCTTC. It translates to CASSPLTGYTF. The rearrangement links TRBV7-9 to TRBJ1-2; D is unresolved. CDR1 is SEHNR, CDR2 FQNEAQ, per germline (reference sequence). This CDR3 has 11 residues. The germline V and J ends were trimmed by 5 bases and 8 bases, with 9 bases remaining between them.

The chain is built from TRBV10-3 and TRBJ1-2, with D unclear. Trimming removed 6 bases from V and 0 bases from J, with 11 bases in between. Germline CDR1 ENHRY, CDR2 SYGVKD. The CDR3 covers 14 residues. CDR3 nucleotide sequence: TGTGCCATCAGGGCGGACTTCTCTAACTATGGCTACACCTTC. Its protein product is CAIRADFSNYGYTF.

This clone was detected only a few times. The rearrangement joins TRBV10-3 to TRBJ2-3, with D tentatively TRBD2 (6 bases). The CDR3 contains 13 residues. The germline CDR1 and CDR2 sequences are ENHRY and SYGVKD. The V and J ends lost 11 bases and 2 bases respectively, with 14 bases between them. The chain's CDR3 is CAVSSDLTDTQYF. The CDR3 DNA reads TGTGCCGTCTCTAGCGACCTCACAGATACGCAGTATTTT.

The V and J genes are TRBV7-3 and TRBJ2-3, with 9 bases identical to TRBD2. V gave up 0 bases and J gave up 3 bases; unmatched junction bases: 4. Per germline, CDR1 SGHTA and CDR2 FQGTGA. The CDR3 length is 16 residues. CDR3 region: CASSLTVSGRTDTQYF. Written as DNA, the CDR3 is TGTGCCAGCAGCTTAACTGTCAGCGGGAGGACAGATACGCAGTATTTT.

This clone has a handful of counts. Compared with germline, one end of the junction differs, possibly owing to a read error. The chain uses TRBV7-7 and TRBJ2-2; 11 bases are shared with TRBD2. This CDR3 is 16 amino acids long. The germline V gene encodes CDR1 SSHAT and CDR2 FNYEAQ (reference sequence). The CDR3, as DNA: TGTGCTAGCAGCGTGGGTCTAGCGGGAGGCACCGGGGAGCTGTTTTTT. It codes for CASSVGLAGGTGELFF.

This clone was observed a handful of times. The rearrangement links TRBV9 to TRBJ1-4; possibly TRBD1 for D (6 bases). The V gene's germline CDR1 is SGDLS and CDR2 YYNGEE. The CDR3 has 17 amino acids. V was cut by 0 bases and J by 0 bases, with 12 bases left in between. The CDR3 DNA sequence: TGTGCCAGCAGCGTAGACGGGACAAGAGCAACTAATGAAAAACTGTTTTTT. Amino acids: CASSVDGTRATNEKLFF.

This clone has more than one count but fewer than ten. The rearrangement links TRBV9 to TRBJ2-1; 15 nucleotides match TRBD2. The V gene end was trimmed by 3 bases and the J gene end by 8 bases; junction bases not matched to a gene: 15. This CDR3 contains 19 residues. Germline CDR1 and CDR2: SGDLS and YYNGEE. The CDR3 sequence is CASSDQVWTSGRGRDEQFF. For the CDR3, the DNA is TGTGCCAGCAGCGACCAAGTATGGACTAGCGGGAGGGGACGGGATGAGCAGTTCTTC.

The rearrangement uses TRBV2 and TRBJ2-4; D call uncertain. The V gene's germline CDR1 is SNHLY and CDR2 FYNNEI. Trimming removed 8 bases at V and 5 bases at J, with 10 bases between. The CDR3 has 12 residues. The CDR3 DNA follows: TGTGCCAGCCTTTGGGCCGAAAACATTCAGTACTTC. Translating it yields CASLWAENIQYF.

This clone came up a few times. The V gene is TRBV6-5, the J gene TRBJ1-6, with 8 bases lining up with TRBD1. Germline values: CDR1 MNHEY, CDR2 SVGAGI. The length of the CDR3 is 15 residues. J lost 7 bases, V lost 6 bases, and 8 bases had no gene match. This chain's CDR3 is CASSRTGFGNSPLHF. CDR3 in DNA: TGTGCCAGCAGCCGGACAGGGTTCGGGAATTCACCCCTCCACTTT.

This clone occurred a few times. The V call is TRBV2, the J call TRBJ1-6; 8 nucleotides line up with TRBD1. The germline V gene has CDR1 SNHLY and CDR2 FYNNEI. Germline trimming cut 4 bases from V and 10 bases from J; bases unmatched to any gene: 6. The CDR3 loop spans 14 amino acids. DNA for the CDR3: TGTGCCAGCAGTGCGCAGGGGGCTGTCTCACCCCTCCACTTT. Protein: CASSAQGAVSPLHF. The full variable domain, rest sourced from reference TRBV2 and TRBJ1-6, is EPEVTQTPSHQVTQMGQEVILRCVPISNHLYFYWYRQILGQKVEFLVSFYNNEISEKSEIFDDQFSVERPDGSNFTLKIRSTKLEDSAMYFCASSAQGAVSPLHFGNGTRLTVT.

This clone was observed a few times. The rearrangement joins TRBV7-9 to TRBJ2-7; D remains unclear. The V end lost 0 bases, the J end lost 2 bases, and 11 bases lay between the germline ends. Germline CDR1 and CDR2: SEHNR and FQNEAQ (reference sequence). This CDR3 has 15 amino acids. The CDR3 nucleotides are TGTGCCAGCAGCTTAGCATCCGCAGACCCCTACGAGCAGTACGTC. Its protein is CASSLASADPYEQYV.

The J gene is TRBJ1-3, the V gene TRBV7-2; D might be TRBD1 (6 bases). The germline CDR1 and CDR2 sequences are SGHTA and FQGNSA. The CDR3 runs to 13 residues. V was shortened by 5 bases and J by 8 bases, with 13 bases between the two germline ends. DNA of the CDR3: TGTGCCAGCAGCGCGTACAGGGAGCACACCATATATTTT. Residues: CASSAYREHTIYF.

This chain joins TRBV29-1 and TRBJ1-2; 7 bases are a match to TRBD1. The ends lost 6 bases at V and 6 bases at J; junction bases unmatched: 4. The CDR3 extends over 11 amino acids. Germline V gene lookup returns CDR1 SQVTM and CDR2 ANQGSEA. Here the CDR3 DNA reads TGCAGCGTGGACAGGCCGGATGGCTACACCTTC. Protein product: CSVDRPDGYTF.

The CDR3 sequence: CASSSRGVANEKLFF. CDR3 sequence (DNA): TGTGCCAGCAGCTCGCGGGGAGTAGCGAATGAAAAACTGTTTTTT. V and J are TRBV7-2 and TRBJ1-4; D remains unclear. The CDR3 is 15 residues long. V was shortened by 4 bases and J by 5 bases, with 14 bases between the two germline ends. Germline values: CDR1 SGHTA, CDR2 FQGNSA.

The genes are TRBV30 and TRBJ1-2, with D perhaps TRBD1 (5 bases). Deletions cut 0 bases from V and 7 bases from J, with 18 bases between. Germline-derived CDR1 and CDR2 are GTSNPN and SVGIG (reference sequence). The CDR3 is 15 residues long. This CDR3 reads CAWSVRRRGGGGYTF. The DNA of the CDR3 is TGTGCCTGGAGTGTACGTAGGAGGGGCGGCGGTGGCTACACCTTC.

This clone has more than one count but fewer than ten. Other DNA variants within this sample encode the same CDR3. CDR3 in DNA: TGCGCCAGCAGCTTGGGACAGGGTAGTGAGACCCAGTACTTC. Its protein product is CASSLGQGSETQYF. The chain is built from TRBV5-1 and TRBJ2-5; 7 nucleotides line up with TRBD1. The CDR3 totals 14 residues. The V segment lost 0 bases and the J segment 5 bases; nucleotides outside the gene matches: 4. Germline assignment: CDR1 SGHRS and CDR2 YFSETQ. The full variable domain, in which reference TRBV5-1 and TRBJ2-5 provide the parts outside the CDR3, is KAGVTQTPRYLIKTRGQQVTLSCSPISGHRSVSWYQQTPGQGLQFLFEYFSETQRNKGNFPGRFSGRQFSNSRSEMNVSTLELGDSALYLCASSLGQGSETQYFGPGTRLLVL.

This clone has only a few counts. The genes are TRBV10-3 and TRBJ2-5; 8 bases are shared with TRBD2. V was pared by 7 bases and J by 3 bases, with 4 bases of the junction left unmatched. The CDR3 is 13 residues long. CDR1 ENHRY and CDR2 SYGVKD come from the germline V gene. CDR3 bases: TGTGCCATCACCCCGGGACTAGAAGAGACCCAGTACTTC. Amino acids: CAITPGLEETQYF.

This clone was detected a few times. As DNA, the CDR3 is TGTGCCAGCAGCGTAACTAGCGGGAACAATGAGCAGTTCTTC. Residues: CASSVTSGNNEQFF. The chain joins TRBV9 to TRBJ2-1; TRBD2 matches at 10 bases. J was trimmed by 5 bases and V by 1 base; bases with no gene match: 0. Germline CDR1 and CDR2: SGDLS and YYNGEE. The CDR3 has 14 residues.

The sample holds a few counts of this clone. This rearrangement joins TRBV4-3 to TRBJ1-6; a weak D match, TRBD1 (5 bases). Germline CDR1 LGHNA, CDR2 YSLEER. Trimming left V 0 bases short and J 9 bases short, with 12 bases between. The CDR3 contains 15 residues. CDR3 nucleotide sequence: TGCGCCAGCAGCCAAGATGGTCCGGGGCTTTCACCCCTCCACTTT. Translated: CASSQDGPGLSPLHF.